A single sample gave rise to the 11 T cell receptor beta chains below, sequenced in a study of T-cell memory formation after mild COVID-19. TCRdb redid the calling of the 5' RACE reads with MiXCR, one entry per CDR3 protein. The data show about 7,100 distinct CDR3 sequences, with roughly 58% seen just once and roughly 2.6% held by the top ten. The sample taken for sequencing was PBMCs or a T cell subset sorted from them (not recorded which). Every receptor here comes from an adult who had mild COVID-19 (a few samples of this study predate the infection). Cell type and time point are not known.

The chain employs TRBV3-1 and TRBJ1-2; D remains ambiguous. V was clipped by 1 base and J by 9 bases, with 24 bases between them. CDR3 length: 17 residues. Germline V gene data show CDR1 as LGHDT and CDR2 as YNNKEL (reference sequence). The CDR3 loop is CASSQGLSAQGGRSYTF. In nucleotides, the CDR3 is TGTGCCAGCAGCCAAGGACTTAGCGCCCAAGGAGGTAGGAGCTACACCTTC. Full variable domain (missing parts from reference TRBV3-1 and TRBJ1-2): DTAVSQTPKYLVTQMGNDKSIKCEQNLGHDTMYWYKQDSKKFLKIMFSYNNKELIINETVPNRFSPKSPDKAHLNLHINSLELGDSAVYFCASSQGLSAQGGRSYTFGSGTRLTVV.

This clonotype is labeled medium-sized. The chain joins TRBV15 to TRBJ2-2; D is uncertain. The CDR3 is made up of 17 amino acids. The V and J ends lost 3 bases and 0 bases respectively, with 14 bases between them. Germline loops: CDR1 LNHNV, CDR2 YYDKDF (reference sequence). CDR3 DNA: TGTGCCACCAGCAGTGGACCGCCCCATCCGAACACCGGGGAGCTGTTTTTT. It yields the protein CATSSGPPHPNTGELFF. Full variable domain (outside the CDR3, taken from reference TRBV15 and TRBJ2-2): DAMVIQNPRYQVTQFGKPVTLSCSQTLNHNVMYWYQQKSSQAPKLLFHYYDKDFNNEADTPDNFQSRRPNTSFCFLDIRSPGLGDTAMYLCATSSGPPHPNTGELFFGEGSRLTVL.

V usage is TRBV11-2 and J usage is TRBJ2-4; 10 positions match TRBD2. The CDR3 is 13 residues long. Germline CDR1 is SGHAT and CDR2 is FQNNGV. Trimming removed 3 bases from V and 13 bases from J; junction bases left unmatched: 6. The CDR3 region is CASSFLTSGDQYF. CDR3 nucleotides: TGTGCCAGCAGCTTTCTAACTAGCGGGGACCAGTACTTC. Full variable domain (remainder filled in from reference TRBV11-2 and TRBJ2-4): EAGVAQSPRYKIIEKRQSVAFWCNPISGHATLYWYQQILGQGPKLLIQFQNNGVVDDSQLPKDRFSAERLKGVDSTLKIQPAKLEDSAVYLCASSFLTSGDQYFGAGTRLSVL.

The chain combines TRBV29-1 with TRBJ2-1; no clear D. V lost 2 bases to trimming and J lost 3 bases, with 11 bases between them. Germline V gene lookup returns CDR1 SQVTM and CDR2 ANQGSEA. The CDR3 contains 14 residues. In DNA form, the CDR3 reads TGCAGCGTTGAACCAGTCTACAGCTACAATGAGCAGTTCTTC. As protein: CSVEPVYSYNEQFF.

This chain joins TRBV7-8 and TRBJ1-4; unclear D gene. Germline CDR1 and CDR2: SGHVS and FQNEAQ. Trimming left V 3 bases short and J 8 bases short, with 4 bases between. The CDR3 runs to 11 residues. The CDR3 DNA sequence: TGTGCCAGCAGCTTTGGGGAAAAACTGTTTTTT. This sequence encodes CASSFGEKLFF.

In its sample, this clonotype ranks as large. At one boundary the junction diverges from the germline segment, which might be a read error. The chain links TRBV4-1 to TRBJ2-1, with D tentatively TRBD1 or TRBD2 (5 bases each). Germline V CDR1 and CDR2: MGHRA, YSYEKL. This CDR3 spans 13 amino acids. The CDR3 nucleotides read TGCGCCAGCAGCCAGGCTAATCGGGACCGTCTGCTCTTC. It translates to CASSQANRDRLLF.

The chain employs TRBV3-1 and TRBJ2-3, with D hard to call. The CDR3 covers 11 residues. V dropped 5 bases and J dropped 3 bases, with 3 bases sitting between them. Germline CDR1 reads LGHDT; CDR2 reads YNNKEL (reference sequence). The CDR3, as DNA: TGTGCCAGCAGCTATACAGATACGCAGTATTTT. Translated, it gives CASSYTDTQYF.

This chain connects TRBV20-1 to TRBJ1-2, with D hard to call. The V end lost 0 bases, the J end lost 3 bases, and 20 bases lay between the germline ends. CDR3 size: 17 residues. Germline-derived CDR1 and CDR2 are DFQATT and SNEGSKA (reference sequence). CDR3 in amino acids: CSARDPWGTPGDYGYTF. As DNA, the CDR3 is TGCAGTGCTAGAGATCCCTGGGGAACCCCCGGTGACTATGGCTACACCTTC.

This chain joins TRBV7-2 and TRBJ2-1, with D possibly TRBD1 on 6 matching bases. Germline loops: CDR1 SGHTA, CDR2 FQGNSA. V was cut by 5 bases and J by 8 bases, with 16 bases left in between. The CDR3 consists of 14 residues. The CDR3 DNA reads TGTGCCAGCAGCCTTCCAGGGGTGATCCATGAGCAGTTCTTC. It translates to CASSLPGVIHEQFF.

J is TRBJ2-5 and V is TRBV7-2; TRBD1 matches 11 bases. CDR3 length equals 14 residues. From germline, CDR1 is SGHTA and CDR2 FQGNSA. Trimming took 5 bases from V and 7 from J; bases not matched to a gene: 6. CDR3 amino acids: CASSPDRGLSTQYF. As DNA, the CDR3 is TGTGCCAGCAGCCCGGACAGGGGGCTTTCGACCCAGTACTTC.

This chain connects TRBV20-1 to TRBJ2-3; D gene uncertain. V was trimmed by 3 bases and J by 7 bases, leaving 23 bases between them. The CDR3 has 16 residues. The V gene's germline CDR1 is DFQATT and CDR2 SNEGSKA (reference sequence). The CDR3 DNA reads as TGCAGTGCTAGCCCCGACACCCATGTGAGCGTAAATACGCAGTATTTT. Residues: CSASPDTHVSVNTQYF.